Below are 14 T cell receptor beta chains sequenced from a single sample in a study of T cell responses to AZD1222 COVID-19 vaccine. The repertoire was sequenced with immunoSEQ multiplex PCR; TCRdb's copy has only in-frame clones and lacks some. The sample holds around 140,000 clones, approximately 91% seen once. The sequencing used peripheral blood, collected 28 days after the second AZD1222 dose. These receptors were taken from an adult who received the AZD1222 COVID-19 vaccine.

CDR3 coding DNA: TGTGCCAGCAGCTTAAAGTTTCTGTCACCCGGGCGGGGTTTGGACACCGGGGAGCTGTTTTTT. Its protein is CASSLKFLSPGRGLDTGELFF. The chain uses TRBV7-6 and TRBJ2-2; tentative D call: TRBD2 (6 bases). The CDR3 has 21 amino acids. From germline, CDR1 is SGHVS and CDR2 FNYEAQ. V dropped 2 bases and J dropped 3 bases, with 28 bases sitting between them.

The chain joins TRBV5-4 to TRBJ1-1, with TRBD1 identical over 9 bases. J lost 4 bases, V lost 6 bases, and 7 bases had no gene match. This CDR3 is built from 14 residues. Germline V gene lookup returns CDR1 SGHNT and CDR2 YYREEE (reference sequence). For the CDR3, the DNA is TGTGCCAGCAAAAAAGAGACAGGGGGCACTGAAGCTTTCTTT. This codes for CASKKETGGTEAFF.

The chain recombines TRBV18 with TRBJ1-1; weak D call: TRBD1 (6 bases). The CDR3 has 15 residues. V was clipped by 4 bases and J by 1 base, with 13 bases between them. The V gene's germline CDR1 is KGHSH and CDR2 LQKENI. CDR3 in amino acids: CASSHLGGANTEAFF. CDR3 sequence (DNA): TGTGCCAGCTCACACCTGGGGGGGGCGAACACTGAAGCTTTCTTT.

V gene TRBV6-5 combines with J gene TRBJ2-7; 8 bases fit TRBD1. The ends lost 6 bases at V and 7 bases at J; junction bases unmatched: 11. CDR1 and CDR2 (germline): MNHEY, SVGAGI. The CDR3 totals 14 residues. The CDR3 DNA reads TGTGCCAGCAGACCAGGGGGCGGGTCCGGGGAGCAGTACTTC. Translation: CASRPGGGSGEQYF.

This sequence joins TRBV28 and TRBJ1-3, with D unresolved. CDR3 length: 14 amino acids. Germline loops: CDR1 MDHEN, CDR2 SYDVKM. V was pared by 7 bases and J by 0 bases, with 10 bases between. The chain's CDR3 is CASKGPNSGNTIYF. As DNA, the CDR3 is TGTGCCAGCAAGGGCCCGAACTCTGGAAACACCATATATTTT.

Here the CDR3 DNA reads TGTGCCAGCAGCCCCAGTATGACCGGGGAGCTGTTTTTT. It codes for CASSPSMTGELFF. V usage is TRBV7-8 and J usage is TRBJ2-2; D ambiguous. The CDR3 has 13 amino acids. CDR1 and CDR2 from the germline V gene are SGHVS and FQNEAQ. The germline V and J ends were trimmed by 5 bases and 5 bases, with 9 bases remaining between them.

With regard to this clone: This CDR3 is also generated by other DNA sequences in the sample. The rearrangement links TRBV3-1 (or the pseudogene TRBV3-2) to TRBJ1-2; no definite D call. This CDR3 contains 14 residues. Deletions cut 0 bases from V and 2 bases from J, with 7 bases between. The germline CDR1 and CDR2 sequences are LGHDT and YNNKEL (reference sequence). The DNA for the CDR3 is TGTGCCAGCAGCCAAGATGGAGGAAACTATGGCTACACCTTC. The encoded protein is CASSQDGGNYGYTF.

The V call is TRBV6-5, the J call TRBJ2-1; D is ambiguous. CDR1 MNHEY and CDR2 SVGAGI come from the germline V gene. With 6 bases removed from V and 5 bases from J, the gap between germline ends came to 14 bases. CDR3 length: 14 residues. The CDR3, as DNA: TGTGCCAGCAGAAGTAGCAGACCCCACAATGAGCAGTTCTTC. Its protein product is CASRSSRPHNEQFF.

The chain joins TRBV27 to TRBJ2-1; 7 nucleotides match TRBD2. V was clipped by 4 bases and J by 2 bases; unmatched bases: 11. This CDR3 has 17 amino acids. The germline V gene has CDR1 MNHEY and CDR2 SMNVEV (reference sequence). The DNA of the CDR3 is TGTGCCAGCAGTTCCCCGACGAAAGCGGGAACCTACAATGAGCAGTTCTTC. Translated, it gives CASSSPTKAGTYNEQFF.

V gene TRBV9 combines with J gene TRBJ2-3; 13 nucleotides align to TRBD2. This CDR3 contains 20 residues. Germline V gene data show CDR1 as SGDLS and CDR2 as YYNGEE. J lost 5 bases, V lost 4 bases, and 19 bases had no gene match. The CDR3 DNA reads as TGTGCCAGCAGCTACTTCCCGGGACTAGCGGGAACAGCTAGTAGAGATACGCAGTATTTT. It specifies CASSYFPGLAGTASRDTQYF.

The genes are TRBV5-1 and TRBJ1-5; 7 bases line up with TRBD1. CDR1 is SGHRS and CDR2 is YFSETQ in the germline V gene. This CDR3 spans 15 amino acids. V shed 4 bases and J 6 bases; nucleotides not matched to a gene: 10. The chain's CDR3 is CASSQGTDVAQPQHF. The CDR3 DNA sequence: TGCGCCAGCAGCCAAGGGACAGACGTCGCTCAGCCCCAGCATTTT.

CDR3 nucleotide sequence: TGTGCCAGCAGCCCCGGACTAGCGGGAACCCCCTACGAGCAGTACTTC. This codes for CASSPGLAGTPYEQYF. V and J are TRBV3-1 (or the pseudogene TRBV3-2) and TRBJ2-7; the match to TRBD2 covers 12 bases. Germline V gives CDR1 LGHDT, CDR2 YNNKEL (reference sequence). The CDR3 has 16 residues. The V segment lost 4 bases and the J segment 2 bases; nucleotides outside the gene matches: 6.

The chain carries TRBV27 and TRBJ2-7, with a tentative D call TRBD2 (6 bases). V was clipped by 5 bases and J by 0 bases, with 14 bases between them. The CDR3 loop spans 15 amino acids. In germline, CDR1 is MNHEY, CDR2 SMNVEV (reference sequence). CDR3 residues: CASSIRQTSSYEQYF. The CDR3 bases are TGTGCCAGCAGTATTCGACAGACTAGCTCCTACGAGCAGTACTTC.

The V call is TRBV6-2 or TRBV6-3, the J call TRBJ2-7, with D possibly matching TRBD2 (6 bases). Between the trimmed V and J ends, which lost 10 bases and 0 bases, there was a span of 10 bases. Germline CDR1 and CDR2: MNHEY and SVGEGT. CDR3 length equals 12 residues. The CDR3 DNA follows: TGTGCCACCAGCGGGTCCTCCTACGAGCAGTACTTC. This translates into CATSGSSYEQYF.